These 18 T cell receptor beta chains originate from one sample sequenced in a study of technical replicates of blood from several donors. Profiled with immunoSEQ multiplex PCR; TCRdb holds only in-frame clones, not every one. The repertoire holds about 83,000 clones, with around 94% as singletons. Material for sequencing was T cells isolated from PBMCs. The receptors shown here come from a human donor in good health.

CDR3 protein: CAGGESNTIYF. The CDR3 DNA reads as TGTGCCGGGGGGGAGAGCAACACCATATATTTT. This rearrangement joins TRBV6-1 to TRBJ1-3; D might be TRBD1 (5 bases). The CDR3 length is 11 residues. V lost 11 bases and J lost 7, with 12 bases in between. CDR1 and CDR2 from the germline V gene are MNHNS and SASEGT.

This chain connects TRBV5-1 to TRBJ2-1; TRBD2 matches at 13 bases. The length of the CDR3 is 18 residues. Germline V lookup: CDR1 SGHRS, CDR2 YFSETQ. V shed 3 bases, J shed 0 bases, and the junction held 6 bases outside the gene matches. The CDR3 coding sequence is TGCGCCAGCAGCTCTGGACTAGCGGGAGTAAGCTCCTACAATGAGCAGTTCTTC. Amino acid sequence: CASSSGLAGVSSYNEQFF.

The J gene is TRBJ2-2, the V gene TRBV7-6, with D possibly matching TRBD2 (6 bases). Trimming cost V 4 bases and J 5 bases, with 11 bases left between them. CDR1 is SGHVS and CDR2 is FNYEAQ in the germline V gene. CDR3 length equals 14 residues. CDR3 region: CASSSTRGTGELFF. The DNA of the CDR3 is TGTGCCAGCAGCTCGACTAGGGGAACCGGGGAGCTGTTTTTT.

The chain is built from TRBV5-1 and TRBJ2-5; TRBD2 agrees at 11 bases. This CDR3 spans 17 amino acids. The germline CDR1 and CDR2 sequences are SGHRS and YFSETQ. The J segment lost 5 bases and the V segment lost 0 bases, leaving 9 bases of the junction unmatched. The CDR3 loop reads CASSLGASGGRRETQYF. In DNA, the CDR3 is TGCGCCAGCAGCTTGGGGGCTAGCGGGGGGCGCCGGGAGACCCAGTACTTC.

This clone was found once. The rearrangement uses TRBV29-1 and TRBJ2-1; the D is unclear. This CDR3 region has 14 residues. Germline lookup yields CDR1 SQVTM and CDR2 ANQGSEA. Trimming cost V 3 bases and J 0 bases, with 9 bases left between them. Written as DNA, the CDR3 is TGCAGCGTTGAGAGCGCGAGCTCCTACAATGAGCAGTTCTTC. This translates into CSVESASSYNEQFF.

The genes are TRBV4-1 and TRBJ2-5, with a possible D match to TRBD2 (5 bases). The V gene's germline CDR1 is MGHRA and CDR2 YSYEKL. V was trimmed by 2 bases and J by 7 bases, leaving 11 bases between them. This CDR3 region has 13 residues. The DNA for the CDR3 is TGCGCCAGCAGCCAACACTGGGGAGCGACCCAGTACTTC. This codes for CASSQHWGATQYF.

This sequence joins TRBV4-1 and TRBJ1-6; D remains ambiguous. CDR3 length: 12 residues. Germline V gene lookup returns CDR1 MGHRA and CDR2 YSYEKL. Trimming cost V 4 bases and J 11 bases, with 9 bases left between them. This CDR3 reads CASSPSQAPLHF. The CDR3 DNA follows: TGCGCCAGCAGCCCATCCCAGGCACCCCTCCACTTT.

Written as DNA, the CDR3 is TGCGCCAGCAGCCAAGATGCCCGGGAGGTAGGTCAGCCCCAGCATTTT. Amino acid sequence: CASSQDAREVGQPQHF. This chain joins TRBV4-1 and TRBJ1-5; no clear D gene. The germline V and J ends were trimmed by 0 bases and 6 bases, with 15 bases remaining between them. Germline assignment: CDR1 MGHRA and CDR2 YSYEKL. CDR3 size: 16 residues.

This chain links TRBV6-5 with TRBJ1-2; the D is unclear. V was cut by 0 bases and J by 8 bases, with 10 bases left in between. The CDR3 has 13 residues. The germline gives CDR1 MNHEY, CDR2 SVGAGI. The CDR3 DNA reads as TGTGCCAGCAGTTACTCGCCCGGGGTGGGCTACACCTTC. Amino acid sequence: CASSYSPGVGYTF.

The rearrangement uses TRBV6-1 and TRBJ1-1; D might be TRBD1 (6 bases). Germline CDR1 and CDR2: MNHNS and SASEGT. V was clipped by 10 bases and J by 0 bases, with 18 bases between them. The CDR3 has 15 amino acids. CDR3 in DNA: TGTGCCACCGCGGCACAGGGCCTCATGAACACTGAAGCTTTCTTT. Its translation: CATAAQGLMNTEAFF.

This clone has more than one count but fewer than ten. The chain combines TRBV10-1 with TRBJ1-6; 8 bases are shared with TRBD1. With 2 bases clipped from V and 7 bases from J, the junction kept 1 base outside the gene matches. From germline, CDR1 is WNHNN and CDR2 SYGVQD (reference sequence). The CDR3 loop spans 14 amino acids. CDR3 sequence reads: CASSEPGGNSPLHF. The DNA of the CDR3 is TGCGCCAGCAGTGAGCCAGGGGGCAATTCACCCCTCCACTTT.

J is TRBJ1-1 and V is TRBV11-2; 10 nucleotides agree with TRBD1. Unmatched junction bases numbered 6, after V lost 2 bases and J lost 6 bases. This CDR3 is built from 15 residues. The germline V gene has CDR1 SGHAT and CDR2 FQNNGV. CDR3 bases: TGTGCCAGCAGCTTAACTAGAGACAGGGGGCCTGAAGCTTTCTTT. Translating gives CASSLTRDRGPEAFF.

The chain employs TRBV28 and TRBJ1-5, with TRBD1 matching 9 bases. Germline CDR1 is MDHEN and CDR2 is SYDVKM. The CDR3 sequence is 15 residues long. After removal of 8 bases from V and 2 bases from J, the junction contained 7 bases not matched to a gene. In DNA, the CDR3 is TGTGCCAGCGCCGGGACAGGGTTCGGCAATCAGCCCCAGCATTTT. Translating gives CASAGTGFGNQPQHF.

The J gene is TRBJ1-3, the V gene TRBV5-1; weak D call: TRBD1 (6 bases). This CDR3 spans 16 amino acids. V shed 1 base and J shed 3 bases, with 14 bases lying between them. The germline CDR1 and CDR2 sequences are SGHRS and YFSETQ. In DNA, the CDR3 is TGCGCCAGCAGCTTGTCAGGGGCGACGTTTGGAAACACCATATATTTT. Translating it yields CASSLSGATFGNTIYF.

The chain uses TRBV7-9 and TRBJ1-4; TRBD1 is a possible D gene (5 bases). The germline V gene has CDR1 SEHNR and CDR2 FQNEAQ (reference sequence). V lost 6 bases to trimming and J lost 4 bases, with 12 bases between them. This CDR3 is 14 amino acids long. CDR3 nucleotides: TGTGCCAGCAGTATCAGAAGGGGTAATGAAAAACTGTTTTTT. Translating gives CASSIRRGNEKLFF. Together with reference TRBV7-9 and TRBJ1-4, the CDR3 gives the full variable domain: DTGVSQNPRHKITKRGQNVTFRCDPISEHNRLYWYRQTLGQGPEFLTYFQNEAQLEKSRLLSDRFSAERPKGSFSTLEIQRTEQGDSAMYLCASSIRRGNEKLFFGSGTQLSVL.

The chain combines TRBV18 with TRBJ2-7; 11 bases match TRBD1. Per the germline V gene, CDR1 is KGHSH and CDR2 is LQKENI. The CDR3 is 16 amino acids. V gave up 3 bases and J gave up 2 bases; unmatched junction bases: 6. The DNA for the CDR3 is TGTGCCAGCTCACCGGTGGGGACAGGGGGGACCTACGAGCAGTACTTC. Protein: CASSPVGTGGTYEQYF.

To note about this clone: A junction boundary mismatches the germline segment, possibly from a read error. The chain carries TRBV6-5 and TRBJ2-1; 14 bases fit TRBD2. There are 13 residues in the CDR3. The germline V gene has CDR1 MNHEY and CDR2 SVGAGI. The CDR3 DNA reads as TGCTTGACTAGCGGGGGGGCCTACAATGAGCAGTTCTTC. Its translation: CLTSGGAYNEQFF.

This chain uses TRBV29-1 with TRBJ2-5; D perhaps matches TRBD1 (6 bases). This CDR3 region has 16 residues. Germline V lookup: CDR1 SQVTM, CDR2 ANQGSEA. Trimming left V 0 bases short and J 3 bases short, with 17 bases between. The CDR3 region is CSVEDGYGSGEETQYF. DNA for the CDR3: TGCAGCGTTGAAGATGGATATGGGTCAGGGGAAGAGACCCAGTACTTC.